This T cell receptor beta chain derives from a study of vaccination and CD4 T cells after COVID-19. Germline lookup yields CDR1 SEHNR and CDR2 FQNEAQ (reference sequence). CDR3 length: 14 amino acids. Germline trimming cut 10 bases from V and 6 bases from J; bases unmatched to any gene: 10. Cultured CD4+ T cell DNA was sequenced using the Oncomine TCR Beta short-read assay. TCRdb ran MiXCR on the PCR reads and lists one entry per CDR3 protein. The table shows 15,000 to 20,000 distinct CDR3 sequences, with roughly 46% occurring only once. The treatment denotes: roughly 10-day PBMC culture with coronavirus spike peptide pools or control peptides (ViraFEST assay). The PCR-positive dates, March through December 2020, came before the US Alpha, Beta and Delta variants. A remark on this clonotype: The antigen remains unidentified.

The V call is TRBV7-9, the J call TRBJ1-4; 8 positions agree with TRBD1. This receptor was identified in a human donor who had recovered from COVID-19. The sample here was CD4+ T cells from blood, cultured in vitro, taken before SARS-CoV-2 vaccination. The DNA of the CDR3 is TGTGCCACCAGAGGAGGGACAGGCCATGAAAAACTGTTTTTT. Its protein is CATRGGTGHEKLFF.